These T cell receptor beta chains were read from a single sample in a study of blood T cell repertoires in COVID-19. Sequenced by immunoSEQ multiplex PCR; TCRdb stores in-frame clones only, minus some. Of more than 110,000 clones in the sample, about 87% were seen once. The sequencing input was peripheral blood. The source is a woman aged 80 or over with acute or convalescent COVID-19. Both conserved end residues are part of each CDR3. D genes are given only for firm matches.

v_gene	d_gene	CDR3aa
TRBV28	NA	CASSFPGTTNEKLFF
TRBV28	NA	CASSLVGGGDSPLHF
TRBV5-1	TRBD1	CASSWDSSYEQYF
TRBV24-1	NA	CATSGSGLIIYSNTGELFF
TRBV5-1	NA	CASSLVGLKGNSPLHF
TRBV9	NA	CASSVDSNSGNTIYF
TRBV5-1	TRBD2	CASSLNSGEQYF
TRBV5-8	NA	CASSGRHRGSYEQYF
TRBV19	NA	CASSAAGPANYGYTF
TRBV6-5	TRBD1	CASKPPDRGNGYTF
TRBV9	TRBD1	CASSSGQGARGEKLFF
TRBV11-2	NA	CASSFGGNQPQHF
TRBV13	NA	CASSGRGGNTEAFF
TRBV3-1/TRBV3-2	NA	CASRQGARGLNTEAFF
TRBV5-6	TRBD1	CASSGLGQAQFF
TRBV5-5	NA	CASSFPLTGNIEKLFF
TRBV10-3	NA	CAISVRGDYYGYTF
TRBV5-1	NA	CASRETATNEKLFF
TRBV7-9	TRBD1	CASSTGQGAYGYTF
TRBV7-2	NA	CASSSQGRSSGANVLTF
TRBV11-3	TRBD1	CASSPDRASYEQYF
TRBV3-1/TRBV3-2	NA	CASSQVGLSGNTIYF
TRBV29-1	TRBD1	CSVRQNGQGEQYF
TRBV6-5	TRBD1	CASSYSAGGRYYGYTF
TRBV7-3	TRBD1	CASSLGQGGYNEQFF
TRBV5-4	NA	CASSLGQGGEQYF
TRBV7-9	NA	CASSLAGRSFGGGYTF
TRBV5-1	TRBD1	CASSSDRGDNEQFF
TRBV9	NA	CASSISSSTDTQYF
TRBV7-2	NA	CASSATGVNSPLHF
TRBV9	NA	CASSVNEGYYSGNTIYF
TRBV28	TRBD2	CATSRGGAENIQYF
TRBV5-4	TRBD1	CASSSNSGQGRSPLHF
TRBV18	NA	CASSPQIAKNIQYF
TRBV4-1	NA	CASSTRGGAEYGYTF
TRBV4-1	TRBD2	CASSQSAGGQETQYF
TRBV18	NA	CASSPVSSGANVLTF
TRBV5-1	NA	CASSSQGATLKYF
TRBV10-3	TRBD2	CAITAGGNEQFF
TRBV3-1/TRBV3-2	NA	CASSQRVAYGYTF
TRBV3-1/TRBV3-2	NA	CASSSYFDQPQHF
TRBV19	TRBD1	CASSAGAGGVGKLFF
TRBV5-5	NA	CASSLRHMNTEAFF
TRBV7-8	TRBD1	CASSRTTGGDYGYTF
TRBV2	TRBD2	CASSSPGLAGGSSYNEQFF
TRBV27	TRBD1	CASIDGTGREQFF
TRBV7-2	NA	CASSLGGTLGETQYF
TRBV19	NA	CASNSGINYGYTF